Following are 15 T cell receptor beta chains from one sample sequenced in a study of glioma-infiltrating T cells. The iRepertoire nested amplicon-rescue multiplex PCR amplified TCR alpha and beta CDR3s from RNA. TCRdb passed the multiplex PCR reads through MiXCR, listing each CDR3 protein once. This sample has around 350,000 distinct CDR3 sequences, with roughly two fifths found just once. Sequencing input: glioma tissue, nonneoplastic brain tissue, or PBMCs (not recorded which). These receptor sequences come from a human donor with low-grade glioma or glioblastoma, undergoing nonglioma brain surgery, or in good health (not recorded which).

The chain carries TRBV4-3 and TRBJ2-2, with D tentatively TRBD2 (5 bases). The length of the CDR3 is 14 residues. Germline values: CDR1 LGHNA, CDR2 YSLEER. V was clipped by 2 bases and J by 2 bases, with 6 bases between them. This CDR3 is CASSQRTNTGELFF. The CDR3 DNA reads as TGCGCCAGCAGCCAAAGGACTAACACCGGGGAGCTGTTTTTT.

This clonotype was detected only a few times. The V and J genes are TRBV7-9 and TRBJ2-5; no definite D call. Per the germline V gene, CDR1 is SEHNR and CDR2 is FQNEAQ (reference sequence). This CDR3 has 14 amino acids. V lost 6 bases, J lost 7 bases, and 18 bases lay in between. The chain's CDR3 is CASSRLGRLRTQYF. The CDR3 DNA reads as TGTGCCAGCAGTCGCTTGGGTCGTTTGAGGACCCAGTACTTC.

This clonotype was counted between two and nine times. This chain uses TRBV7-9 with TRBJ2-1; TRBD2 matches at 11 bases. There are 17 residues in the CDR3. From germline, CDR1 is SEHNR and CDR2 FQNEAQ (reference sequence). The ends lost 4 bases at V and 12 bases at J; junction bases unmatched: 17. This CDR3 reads CASSSSPGLAAWVGQFF. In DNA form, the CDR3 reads TGTGCCAGCAGCTCTTCGCCGGGACTAGCGGCGTGGGTAGGGCAGTTCTTC.

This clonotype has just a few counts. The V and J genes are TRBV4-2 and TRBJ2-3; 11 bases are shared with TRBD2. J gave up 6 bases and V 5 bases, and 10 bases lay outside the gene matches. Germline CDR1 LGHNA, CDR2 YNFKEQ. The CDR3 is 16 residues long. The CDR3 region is CASSATSGSWLDTQYF. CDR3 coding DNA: TGTGCCAGCAGCGCAACTAGCGGGAGTTGGTTGGATACGCAGTATTTT.

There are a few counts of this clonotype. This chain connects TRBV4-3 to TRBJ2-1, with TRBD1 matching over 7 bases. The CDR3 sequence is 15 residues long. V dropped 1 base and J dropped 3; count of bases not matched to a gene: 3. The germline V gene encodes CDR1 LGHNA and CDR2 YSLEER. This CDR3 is CASSQGTGYYNEQFF. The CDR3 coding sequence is TGCGCCAGCAGCCAAGGGACAGGATACTACAATGAGCAGTTCTTC.

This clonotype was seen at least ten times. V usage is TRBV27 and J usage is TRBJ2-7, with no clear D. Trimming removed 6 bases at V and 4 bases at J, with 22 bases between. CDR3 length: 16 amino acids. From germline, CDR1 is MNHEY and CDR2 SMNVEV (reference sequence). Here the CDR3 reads CASSPLIGDPYYEQYF. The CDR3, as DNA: TGTGCCAGCAGCCCACTTATAGGAGACCCATATTACGAGCAGTACTTC.

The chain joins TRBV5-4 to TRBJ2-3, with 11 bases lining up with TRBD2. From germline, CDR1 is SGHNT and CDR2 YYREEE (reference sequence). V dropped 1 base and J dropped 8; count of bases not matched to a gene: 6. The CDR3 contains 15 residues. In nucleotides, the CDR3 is TGTGCCAGCAGCTTGACTAGCGGGAGTGCGGGTACGCAGTATTTT. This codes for CASSLTSGSAGTQYF.

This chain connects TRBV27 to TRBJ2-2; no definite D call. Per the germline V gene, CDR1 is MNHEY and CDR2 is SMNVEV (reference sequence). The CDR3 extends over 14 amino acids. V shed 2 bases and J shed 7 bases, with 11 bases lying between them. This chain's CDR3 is CASSLGTVSGELFF. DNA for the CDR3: TGTGCCAGCAGTTTAGGAACGGTGAGCGGGGAGCTGTTTTTT.

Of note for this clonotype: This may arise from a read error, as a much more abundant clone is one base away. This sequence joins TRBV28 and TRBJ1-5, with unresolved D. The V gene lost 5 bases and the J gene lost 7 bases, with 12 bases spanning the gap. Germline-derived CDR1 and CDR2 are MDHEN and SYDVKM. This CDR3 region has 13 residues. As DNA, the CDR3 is TGTGCCAGCAGTAGTCTTCCCGAACAGCCCCAGCATTTT. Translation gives CASSSLPEQPQHF.

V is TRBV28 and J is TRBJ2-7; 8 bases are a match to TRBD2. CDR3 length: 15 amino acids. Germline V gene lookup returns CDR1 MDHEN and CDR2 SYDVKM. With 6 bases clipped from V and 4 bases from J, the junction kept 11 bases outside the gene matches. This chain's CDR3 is CASSRGTRSWYEQYF. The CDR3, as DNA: TGTGCCAGCAGCCGCGGGACTAGGAGCTGGTACGAGCAGTACTTC.

CDR3: CSPRFPLYNEQFF. DNA of the CDR3: TGCAGTCCGAGGTTTCCTTTATACAATGAGCAGTTCTTC. This chain links TRBV20-1 with TRBJ2-1; D not certain. CDR1 is DFQATT and CDR2 is SNEGSKA in the germline V gene (reference sequence). This CDR3 region has 13 residues. The ends were cut back, 8 bases at V and 4 bases at J, with 15 bases in the middle.

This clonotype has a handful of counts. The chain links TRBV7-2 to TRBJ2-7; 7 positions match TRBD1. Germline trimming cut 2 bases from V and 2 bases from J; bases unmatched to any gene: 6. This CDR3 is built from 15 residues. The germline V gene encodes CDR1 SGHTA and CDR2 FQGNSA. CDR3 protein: CASSLTGDSPYEQYF. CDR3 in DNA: TGTGCCAGCAGCTTAACTGGGGACAGCCCCTACGAGCAGTACTTC.

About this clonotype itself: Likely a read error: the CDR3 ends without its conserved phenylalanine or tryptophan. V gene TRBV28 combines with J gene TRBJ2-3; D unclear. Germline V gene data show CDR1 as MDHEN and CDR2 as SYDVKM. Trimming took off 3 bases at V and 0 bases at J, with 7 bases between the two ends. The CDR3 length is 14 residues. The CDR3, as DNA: TGTGCCAGCAGTTTTGAGCAGAGCACAGATACGCAGTATTCT. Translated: CASSFEQSTDTQYS.

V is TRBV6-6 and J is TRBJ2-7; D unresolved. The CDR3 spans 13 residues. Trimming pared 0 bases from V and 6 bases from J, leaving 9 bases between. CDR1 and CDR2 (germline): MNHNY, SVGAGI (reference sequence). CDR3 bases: TGTGCCAGCAGTTACTCGATTACCGGCGAGCAGTACTTC. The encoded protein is CASSYSITGEQYF.

CDR3 DNA: TGCAGTGCTAGAGATTCAGGTCAGGACAGGGATGCTTGGGAGTGGACAGATACGCAGTATTTT. Encoded protein: CSARDSGQDRDAWEWTDTQYF. V gene TRBV20-1 combines with J gene TRBJ2-3; 8 bases are shared with TRBD1. The trim removed 0 bases at V and 3 bases at J, leaving 23 bases unmatched. This CDR3 comprises 21 residues. Germline CDR1 and CDR2: DFQATT and SNEGSKA (reference sequence).